This is a list of T cell receptor beta chains from one sample in a study of blood T cells in healthy people across ages. TCRdb used MiXCR to reprocess the 5' RACE reads, holding one entry per CDR3 protein. This table has about 1.4 million distinct CDR3 sequences, approximately 60% appearing once. Sequencing used blood. These receptors all stem from a young man in good health. Each CDR3 is given with its conserved first and last residue. D genes are given only for firm matches. For some rows the clone size is stated as once, few or many, or as a class when expanded; others skip it.

>TRBV7-7|.|TRBJ2-7|.
TGTGCTAGCAGCTTAGTATTAGGCTCTGAGCAGTACTTC
CASSLVLGSEQYF
>TRBV28|TRBD1|TRBJ1-4|.
TGTGCCAGCAGATCACAGGGGGCGGGCGGAGAGGGAGAAAAACTGTTTTTT
CASRSQGAGGEGEKLFF
>TRBV10-3|TRBD2|TRBJ2-5|.
TGTGCCATCAGTGAGTCGACAGGGCTAGCGGGAGAAGAGACCCAGTACTTC
CAISESTGLAGEETQYF
>TRBV2|TRBD1|TRBJ1-2|.
TGTGCCAGCAGTGAAAGGGACAGGAACTATGGCTACACCTTC
CASSERDRNYGYTF
>TRBV28|.|TRBJ1-5|.
TGTGCCAGCATGTTGGGCGCGGTCAGGCAGCCCCAGCATTTT
CASMLGAVRQPQHF
>TRBV20-1|.|TRBJ2-7|.
TGCAGTGCTAGAGATTCCAGGGGCGTCTACGAGCAGTACTTC
CSARDSRGVYEQYF
>TRBV15|TRBD1|TRBJ2-7|few
TGTGCCACCAGCAGAGATGAATGGGACAGTCCAATCTACGAGCAGTACTTC
CATSRDEWDSPIYEQYF
>TRBV2|.|TRBJ2-1|.
TGTGCCAGCAGTGAGGGTGCTAGCAATGAGCAGTTCTTC
CASSEGASNEQFF
>TRBV20-1|.|TRBJ2-7|.
TGCAGTGCTAGAGATTACAAGAACTCCTACGAGCAGTACTTC
CSARDYKNSYEQYF
>TRBV4-1|.|TRBJ2-3|few
TGCGCCAGCAGCGCCGGGCGGCTATCGGCAGATACGCAGTATTTT
CASSAGRLSADTQYF
>TRBV4-1|.|TRBJ2-5|.
TGCGCCAGCAGCCAAGTGTGGGGCGACCAGCAAGAGACCCAGTACTTC
CASSQVWGDQQETQYF
>TRBV7-9|.|TRBJ2-5|.
TGTGCCAGCAGCTTAGTAATGGGGGCAGAGACCCAGTACTTC
CASSLVMGAETQYF
>TRBV9|.|TRBJ2-1|.
TGTGCCAGCAGCGTAGCAGAGGCGAGCTCCTACAATGAGCAGTTCTTC
CASSVAEASSYNEQFF
>TRBV28|.|TRBJ2-7|.
TGTGCCAGCAGTCCCGCAGCCCCCTACGAGCGGTACTTC
CASSPAAPYERYF
>TRBV20-1|.|TRBJ2-7|.
TGCAGTGCTAGACTGACAAATTCCTACGAGCAGTACTTC
CSARLTNSYEQYF
>TRBV6-5|.|TRBJ2-7|few
TGTGCCAGCAGTTACTCAATCGGCGAGCAGTACTTC
CASSYSIGEQYF
>TRBV29-1|.|TRBJ2-2|.
TGCAGCGTTGTCCGAATGAGGGACGGGGAGCTGTTTTTT
CSVVRMRDGELFF
>TRBV7-8|.|TRBJ2-5|.
TGTGCCAGCAGCTTAGCGGTTTCAGGACTGGGGGAGACCCAGTACTTC
CASSLAVSGLGETQYF
>TRBV7-6|.|TRBJ2-7|.
TGTGCCAGCAGCTTCGTACTTGCGGGGGCCGAGCAGTACTTC
CASSFVLAGAEQYF
>TRBV20-1|.|TRBJ2-3|few
TGCAGTGCTAGCCTACGGGGCACAGATACGCAGTATTTT
CSASLRGTDTQYF
>TRBV29-1|.|TRBJ2-2|once
TGCAGCGTTGTCTTCCAGAACACCGGGGAGCTGTTTTTT
CSVVFQNTGELFF
>TRBV28|.|TRBJ2-2|.
TGTGCCAGCGGGAAGGGGAGCACCGGGGAGCTGTTTTTT
CASGKGSTGELFF
>TRBV25-1|TRBD1|TRBJ2-7|few
TGTGCCAGCAGTGCCTGGGACAGCCAAAGGACCGGCCCTTACTACGAGCAGTACTTC
CASSAWDSQRTGPYYEQYF
>TRBV5-1|TRBD1|TRBJ2-3|.
TGCGCCAGCAGCGGACAGGGGGCGAATACGCAGTATTTT
CASSGQGANTQYF
>TRBV3-1|.|TRBJ2-5|.
TGTGCCAGCAGCCAGCCCCGTTATTCGACCGAGACCCAGTACTTC
CASSQPRYSTETQYF
>TRBV29-1|TRBD2|TRBJ2-1|few
TGCAGCGTTGCGGGAGCTAGCGGGAGGGCTAGGAATGAGCAGTTCTTC
CSVAGASGRARNEQFF